One and the same sample provided the 3 T cell receptor beta chains below, sequenced in a study of cytomegalovirus exposure and HLA in healthy donors. Primers: 60 Vbeta forward and 13 Jbeta reverse. Sequenced by immunoSEQ multiplex PCR; TCRdb stores in-frame clones only, minus some. The table lists about 190,000 clones, around four fifths of them singletons. The sample comprised PBMCs. All receptors come from a man between 40 and 49 years old in good health and CMV-seropositive.

The chain carries TRBV5-1 and TRBJ2-1; 12 bases line up with TRBD2. Germline trimming cut 4 bases from V and 6 bases from J; bases unmatched to any gene: 11. Germline V gives CDR1 SGHRS, CDR2 YFSETQ. The CDR3 sequence is 17 residues long. The DNA for the CDR3 is TGCGCCAGCAGCAGGGATTTACTAGCGGGGGGCCTCAATGAGCAGTTCTTC. It translates to CASSRDLLAGGLNEQFF.

The CDR3 region is CSVERGDYGYTF. The CDR3 DNA follows: TGCAGCGTTGAAAGGGGTGACTATGGCTACACCTTC. The V and J genes are TRBV29-1 and TRBJ1-2; tentatively, D is TRBD1 (5 bases). Germline V gene lookup returns CDR1 SQVTM and CDR2 ANQGSEA. The CDR3 covers 12 residues. V lost 2 bases to trimming and J lost 3 bases, with 7 bases between them.

This chain's CDR3 is CASSYLSGARYEQYF. The CDR3 bases are TGTGCCAGCAGTTACTTGTCAGGCGCCCGTTACGAGCAGTACTTC. V gene TRBV6-5 combines with J gene TRBJ2-5; D remains unclear. The J call may be faulty, since TRBJ2-7 better matches the DNA end. The CDR3 is made up of 15 amino acids. The germline gives CDR1 MNHEY, CDR2 SVGAGI.